This entry lists 31 T cell receptor beta chains sequenced from one sample in a study of cytomegalovirus exposure and HLA in healthy donors. With 60 Vbeta and 13 Jbeta primers, the PCR was carried out. TCRdb's table, derived via immunoSEQ multiplex PCR, lists solely in-frame clones and lacks some. The repertoire holds 110,000 to 150,000 clones, with 65% to 85% as singletons. Sequencing was done on a sample of PBMCs. Receptor source: a male donor in good health and CMV-seronegative.

The chain couples TRBV7-9 to TRBJ2-5; 7 positions match TRBD1. The CDR3 totals 16 residues. CDR1 is SEHNR and CDR2 is FQNEAQ in the germline V gene (reference sequence). V shed 1 base and J 2 bases; nucleotides not matched to a gene: 7. The DNA of the CDR3 is TGTGCCAGCAGCTTAGGAGGGACAGCTAATCAAGAGACCCAGTACTTC. Translated, it gives CASSLGGTANQETQYF.

This clone was counted a single time. The V call is TRBV18, the J call TRBJ1-3; D not resolved. From germline, CDR1 is KGHSH and CDR2 LQKENI. Deletions cut 3 bases from V and 2 bases from J, with 14 bases between. CDR3 length equals 16 residues. The CDR3 sequence: CASSPRQTGTGNTIYF. In DNA, the CDR3 is TGTGCCAGCTCACCCAGACAAACCGGGACTGGAAACACCATATATTTT.

This sequence joins TRBV25-1 and TRBJ1-5; no reliable D call. Trimming removed 3 bases at V and 6 bases at J, with 12 bases between. The CDR3 is 14 amino acids. Germline-derived CDR1 and CDR2 are MGHDK and SYGVNS. The CDR3 region is CASSESVGSQPQHF. CDR3 in DNA: TGTGCCAGCAGTGAGAGCGTAGGAAGTCAGCCCCAGCATTTT.

This clone was detected only once. The gene calls are TRBV18 and TRBJ2-3; the D is unclear. The CDR3 spans 16 residues. Trimming shortened V by 5 bases and J by 1 base, and 16 bases separated the two germline ends. Germline CDR1 reads KGHSH; CDR2 reads LQKENI. In DNA form, the CDR3 reads TGTGCCAGCTCATCAAGATCTACTAAGGGCACAGATACGCAGTATTTT. Its translation is CASSSRSTKGTDTQYF.

The CDR3 spells CSVYRGDNEQFF. CDR3 DNA sequence: TGCAGCGTTTACCGGGGAGACAATGAGCAGTTCTTC. This chain connects TRBV29-1 to TRBJ2-1; possible D gene TRBD2, 5 bases. CDR3 length: 12 amino acids. Germline CDR1 SQVTM, CDR2 ANQGSEA. V lost 5 bases and J 5 bases, leaving 10 bases between the germline ends.

This chain joins TRBV6-1 and TRBJ2-1; 8 nucleotides align to TRBD2. Unmatched junction bases numbered 11, after V lost 4 bases and J lost 0 bases. The germline CDR1 and CDR2 sequences are MNHNS and SASEGT. The CDR3 runs 18 residues. Here the CDR3 DNA reads TGTGCCAGCAGTGGAAGGGCTAGCGGGCCGAGCTCCTACAATGAGCAGTTCTTC. Amino acids: CASSGRASGPSSYNEQFF.

The V gene is TRBV5-6, the J gene TRBJ2-7; D is possibly TRBD2 (5 bases). Trimming took off 0 bases at V and 6 bases at J, with 16 bases between the two ends. The CDR3 has 15 amino acids. Germline V lookup: CDR1 SGHDT, CDR2 YYEEEE. Here the CDR3 reads CASSLAGFGFSEQYF. The CDR3 DNA reads TGTGCCAGCAGCTTGGCGGGATTTGGGTTCTCCGAGCAGTACTTC. The full variable domain, its missing parts supplied by reference TRBV5-6 and TRBJ2-7, is DAGVTQSPTHLIKTRGQQVTLRCSPKSGHDTVSWYQQALGQGPQFIFQYYEEEERQRGNFPDRFSGHQFPNYSSELNVNALLLGDSALYLCASSLAGFGFSEQYFGPGTRLTVT.

The V call is TRBV19, the J call TRBJ1-2; 10 bases align to TRBD1. Germline CDR1 LNHDA, CDR2 SQIVND (reference sequence). The CDR3 length is 14 residues. The V segment lost 7 bases and the J segment 3 bases; nucleotides outside the gene matches: 5. CDR3 residues: CASIGTGAHYGYTF. Written as DNA, the CDR3 is TGTGCCAGTATCGGGACAGGGGCCCACTATGGCTACACCTTC.

This clone turned up a few times. J is TRBJ2-1 and V is TRBV7-8; TRBD1 matches at 8 bases. From germline, CDR1 is SGHVS and CDR2 FQNEAQ. The CDR3 runs to 16 residues. V was pared by 5 bases and J by 1 base, with 7 bases of the junction left unmatched. Here the CDR3 DNA reads TGTGCCAGCAGCGCAAGTACAGGGGGATCCTACAATGAGCAGTTCTTC. Translated, it gives CASSASTGGSYNEQFF. Together with reference TRBV7-8 and TRBJ2-1, the CDR3 gives the full variable domain: GAGVSQSPRYKVAKRGQDVALRCDPISGHVSLFWYQQALGQGPEFLTYFQNEAQLDKSGLPSDRFFAERPEGSVSTLKIQRTQQEDSAVYLCASSASTGGSYNEQFFGPGTRLTVL.

V is TRBV9 and J is TRBJ2-1, with TRBD2 identical over 7 bases. After removal of 0 bases from V and 7 bases from J, the junction contained 7 bases not matched to a gene. Germline values: CDR1 SGDLS, CDR2 YYNGEE. The CDR3 runs 15 residues. In DNA form, the CDR3 reads TGTGCCAGCAGCGTAGATGGACTAGTAATTAATGAGCAGTTCTTC. It codes for CASSVDGLVINEQFF.

The V and J genes are TRBV11-2 and TRBJ1-1; unclear D gene. Germline values: CDR1 SGHAT, CDR2 FQNNGV. CDR3 length: 14 residues. Deletions cut 5 bases from V and 9 bases from J, with 19 bases between. As DNA, the CDR3 is TGTGCCAGCAGCCAGGCTGGCAGGTCACGCAAAGCTTTCTTT. This gives the protein CASSQAGRSRKAFF. Together with reference TRBV11-2 and TRBJ1-1, the CDR3 gives the full variable domain: EAGVAQSPRYKIIEKRQSVAFWCNPISGHATLYWYQQILGQGPKLLIQFQNNGVVDDSQLPKDRFSAERLKGVDSTLKIQPAKLEDSAVYLCASSQAGRSRKAFFGQGTRLTVV.

The chain joins TRBV11-3 to TRBJ2-5; 7 bases align to TRBD2. V trimming: 6 bases; J trimming: 3 bases; junction bases outside the gene matches: 10. The CDR3 contains 15 residues. Germline loops: CDR1 SGHNT, CDR2 YENEEA. CDR3 DNA: TGTGCCAGCAGTTTCTCGGCGGGGACTAAAGAGACCCAGTACTTC. Translating gives CASSFSAGTKETQYF.

This chain links TRBV29-1 with TRBJ2-1; TRBD2 matches 9 bases. Trimming took 7 bases from V and 4 from J; bases not matched to a gene: 11. The CDR3 is 15 residues long. Germline lookup yields CDR1 SQVTM and CDR2 ANQGSEA. The CDR3 DNA is TGCAGCGGTACCCAACTAGCGGGTCTATACAATGAGCAGTTCTTC. It yields the protein CSGTQLAGLYNEQFF.

This chain uses TRBV5-5 with TRBJ2-1, with D possibly TRBD2 on 5 matching bases. The CDR3 covers 15 residues. The germline V gene has CDR1 SGHKS and CDR2 YYEKEE (reference sequence). The ends were cut back, 1 base at V and 4 bases at J, with 12 bases in the middle. Here the CDR3 DNA reads TGTGCCAGCAGCTTGCAAGGACTTAAGTACAATGAGCAGTTCTTC. Amino acids: CASSLQGLKYNEQFF.

V is TRBV6-5 and J is TRBJ2-7; possibly TRBD2 for D (7 bases). V lost 2 bases to trimming and J lost 3 bases, with 11 bases between them. The CDR3 has 14 amino acids. CDR1 MNHEY and CDR2 SVGAGI come from the germline V gene. CDR3 residues: CASSYRGANYEQYF. The CDR3 coding sequence is TGTGCCAGCAGTTACCGGGGGGCCAACTACGAGCAGTACTTC.

This clone was recorded once. This sequence joins TRBV18 and TRBJ1-2; D unclear. The germline V gene encodes CDR1 KGHSH and CDR2 LQKENI. V lost 2 bases to trimming and J lost 8 bases, with 12 bases between them. The CDR3 extends over 13 amino acids. The DNA for the CDR3 is TGTGCCAGCTCACCAGGGCTCGTCTGGGGCTACACCTTC. It codes for CASSPGLVWGYTF.

The genes are TRBV5-1 and TRBJ2-7, with unresolved D. Germline lookup yields CDR1 SGHRS and CDR2 YFSETQ. The V end lost 1 base, the J end lost 5 bases, and 13 bases lay between the germline ends. The CDR3 length is 14 residues. CDR3 sequence: CASSLRISPHEQYF. The CDR3 DNA follows: TGCGCCAGCAGCTTGAGAATTAGTCCCCACGAGCAGTACTTC.

This clone was picked up a small number of times. The rearrangement links TRBV2 to TRBJ1-2, with TRBD1 matching 8 bases. This CDR3 has 14 residues. The V gene end was trimmed by 6 bases and the J gene end by 5 bases; junction bases not matched to a gene: 8. From germline, CDR1 is SNHLY and CDR2 FYNNEI. The CDR3 coding sequence is TGTGCCAGCAGCCCAGGGGGCGCAAAGTATGGCTACACCTTC. Residues: CASSPGGAKYGYTF.

The J gene is TRBJ2-7, the V gene TRBV5-1; 9 bases match TRBD1. The V gene's germline CDR1 is SGHRS and CDR2 YFSETQ. V lost 3 bases and J lost 6; bases outside the gene matches: 4. The CDR3 totals 13 residues. The CDR3 here is CASSSQTGGEQYF. CDR3 nucleotides: TGCGCCAGCAGCTCCCAGACAGGGGGCGAGCAGTACTTC.

V gene TRBV18 combines with J gene TRBJ1-3; TRBD1 is a possible D gene (5 bases). The length of the CDR3 is 16 residues. The ends were cut back, 4 bases at V and 0 bases at J, with 13 bases in the middle. Germline V CDR1 and CDR2: KGHSH, LQKENI. As DNA, the CDR3 is TGTGCCAGCTCACTGGGGACTTTGAGCTCTGGAAACACCATATATTTT. Translated: CASSLGTLSSGNTIYF.

V usage is TRBV5-1 and J usage is TRBJ2-5, with 12 bases fitting TRBD1. Germline V gives CDR1 SGHRS, CDR2 YFSETQ. This CDR3 has 15 residues. Losses at the gene ends were 4 bases for V and 3 bases for J; bases not matched to a gene: 4. The CDR3 nucleotides read TGCGCCAGCAGCGCCGGGACAGGGGGCAAAGAGACCCAGTACTTC. Translation gives CASSAGTGGKETQYF.

CDR3 region: CASSHRLYEQYF. The CDR3 nucleotides read TGTGCCAGCAGCCATAGACTCTACGAGCAGTACTTC. The chain links TRBV14 to TRBJ2-7, with no clear D. The CDR3 totals 12 residues. The V and J ends lost 3 bases and 3 bases respectively, with 6 bases between them. CDR1 and CDR2 from the germline V gene are SGHDN and FVKESK.

This chain uses TRBV10-3 with TRBJ1-2; D call uncertain. V lost 0 bases to trimming and J lost 8 bases, with 10 bases between them. CDR1 and CDR2 (germline): ENHRY, SYGVKD. The CDR3 covers 13 residues. This chain's CDR3 is CAISESEGEGYTF. CDR3 sequence (DNA): TGTGCCATCAGTGAGTCAGAGGGAGAGGGCTACACCTTC.

This clone was recorded a few times. CDR3 sequence: CANPKGAGAWYNEQFF. The CDR3 nucleotides read TGCGCCAACCCCAAAGGGGCGGGAGCCTGGTACAATGAGCAGTTCTTC. This rearrangement joins TRBV10-1 to TRBJ2-1, with 7 bases aligning to TRBD2. CDR1 and CDR2 from the germline V gene are WNHNN and SYGVQD (reference sequence). This CDR3 comprises 16 residues. With V trimmed by 10 bases and J by 4 bases, 16 bases remained unmatched.

J is TRBJ2-3 and V is TRBV5-4; a possible D gene is TRBD2 (5 bases). This CDR3 contains 15 residues. V was clipped by 3 bases and J by 5 bases, with 16 bases between them. Germline loops: CDR1 SGHNT, CDR2 YYREEE (reference sequence). CDR3 amino acids: CASSSKLVPGDTQYF. Here the CDR3 DNA reads TGTGCCAGCAGCTCGAAACTAGTCCCTGGAGATACGCAGTATTTT.

The rearrangement links TRBV4-2 to TRBJ2-3, with D possibly being TRBD2 (6 bases). The CDR3 length is 15 residues. The V gene lost 2 bases and the J gene lost 5 bases, with 14 bases spanning the gap. The germline CDR1 and CDR2 sequences are LGHNA and YNFKEQ. The CDR3, as DNA: TGTGCCAGCAGCCAACATCGAGGGACTTTAGATACGCAGTATTTT. This encodes CASSQHRGTLDTQYF.

The chain joins TRBV11-2 to TRBJ2-1, with 10 bases matching TRBD1. The V gene end was trimmed by 5 bases and the J gene end by 7 bases; junction bases not matched to a gene: 11. CDR3 length: 16 residues. Germline assignment: CDR1 SGHAT and CDR2 FQNNGV. The CDR3 loop is CASSAPTGGAPNEQFF. CDR3 DNA sequence: TGTGCCAGCAGCGCCCCGACAGGGGGCGCCCCGAATGAGCAGTTCTTC.

This clone has just one count. The CDR3 protein is CASSSGQGSGIKQYF. The DNA of the CDR3 is TGTGCCAGCAGCTCGGGACAGGGCTCCGGTATAAAGCAGTACTTC. This chain joins TRBV5-5 and TRBJ2-7, with 9 bases matching TRBD1. The CDR3 runs 15 residues. J gave up 8 bases and V 3 bases, and 12 bases lay outside the gene matches. In germline, CDR1 is SGHKS, CDR2 YYEKEE (reference sequence).

The rearrangement joins TRBV5-4 to TRBJ2-1; D is ambiguous. The CDR3 totals 13 residues. The V gene's germline CDR1 is SGHNT and CDR2 YYREEE (reference sequence). The V and J ends lost 0 bases and 7 bases respectively, with 8 bases between them. CDR3 sequence: CASSLAGINEQFF. In nucleotides, the CDR3 is TGTGCCAGCAGCTTGGCAGGAATTAATGAGCAGTTCTTC.

The chain carries TRBV4-1 and TRBJ1-2; D might be TRBD1 (5 bases). CDR1 is MGHRA, CDR2 YSYEKL, per germline. V dropped 1 base and J dropped 8 bases, with 14 bases sitting between them. The CDR3 totals 14 residues. CDR3 nucleotide sequence: TGCGCCAGCAGCCAAGCCTTCGGGAGGGGAGGCTACACCTTC. Residues: CASSQAFGRGGYTF.

The CDR3 reads CASKVAGGQETQYF. The CDR3 nucleotides are TGTGCCAGCAAAGTGGCGGGAGGTCAAGAGACCCAGTACTTC. V gene TRBV27 combines with J gene TRBJ2-5; 8 positions agree with TRBD2. This CDR3 contains 14 residues. With V trimmed by 7 bases and J by 2 bases, 6 bases remained unmatched. Germline lookup yields CDR1 MNHEY and CDR2 SMNVEV (reference sequence).